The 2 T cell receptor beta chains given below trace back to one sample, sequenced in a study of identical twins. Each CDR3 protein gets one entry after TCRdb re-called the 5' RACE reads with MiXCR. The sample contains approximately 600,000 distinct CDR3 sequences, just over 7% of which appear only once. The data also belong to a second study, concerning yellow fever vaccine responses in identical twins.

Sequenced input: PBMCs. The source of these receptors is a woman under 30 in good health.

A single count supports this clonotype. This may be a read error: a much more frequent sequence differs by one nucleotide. For the CDR3, the DNA is TGTGCCAGCAACATCCGGGGAGTGGAGTTCTTC. Protein sequence: CASNIRGVEFF. This chain links TRBV2 with TRBJ2-1; D is possibly TRBD2 (5 bases). Looked up from germline, CDR1 is SNHLY and CDR2 is FYNNEI. This CDR3 is 11 amino acids long. V lost 7 bases, J lost 14 bases, and 15 bases lay in between.

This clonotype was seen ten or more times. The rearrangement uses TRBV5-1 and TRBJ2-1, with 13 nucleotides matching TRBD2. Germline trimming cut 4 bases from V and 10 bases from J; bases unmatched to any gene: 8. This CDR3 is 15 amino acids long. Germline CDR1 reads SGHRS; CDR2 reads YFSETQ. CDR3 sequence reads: CASSPGLAGDPEQFF. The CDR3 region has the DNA TGCGCCAGCAGCCCTGGACTAGCGGGGGACCCCGAGCAGTTCTTC.